This is a list of T cell receptor beta chains from one sample in a study of siplizumab effects on memory and regulatory T cells. Clones were read by immunoSEQ multiplex PCR, and TCRdb kept only the in-frame ones, dropping some. The sample carries 70,000 to 90,000 clones, 93% recorded once. The material sequenced was CD8+ T cells sorted from blood. The receptors derive from a human donor in good health. Both conserved end residues are part of each CDR3. The D gene is left open where the match is weak. Clone size, where shown, is once, few, many, or a class for clones that have expanded.

d_call	v_call	clone_size	j_call	cdr3_aa	cdr3_nt
-	TRBV6-5	once	TRBJ1-5	CASSYGGNQPQHF	TGTGCCAGCAGTTACGGGGGAAATCAGCCCCAGCATTTT
-	TRBV6-6	-	TRBJ1-1	CATDTEGGEAFF	TGTGCCACCGATACCGAGGGGGGCGAAGCTTTCTTT
-	TRBV19	-	TRBJ2-7	CASTGGYEQYF	TGTGCCAGTACTGGAGGCTACGAGCAGTACTTC
-	TRBV9	-	TRBJ2-1	CASSVEPGSSYNEQFF	TGTGCCAGCAGCGTAGAGCCTGGTAGCTCCTACAATGAGCAGTTCTTC
TRBD2	TRBV7-9	-	TRBJ2-7	CASTSGAGGISYEQYF	TGTGCCAGCACCTCCGGGGCGGGGGGCATCTCCTACGAGCAGTACTTC
TRBD1	TRBV19	-	TRBJ2-7	CASSIGTGNTYEQYF	TGTGCCAGTAGTATAGGGACAGGGAATACCTACGAGCAGTACTTC
TRBD1	TRBV15	-	TRBJ1-1	CATSSRQGINTEAFF	TGTGCCACCAGCAGCCGACAGGGGATTAACACTGAAGCTTTCTTT
-	TRBV13	-	TRBJ1-4	CASSPKGGYEKLFF	TGTGCCAGCAGCCCGAAGGGGGGGTATGAAAAACTGTTTTTT
-	TRBV19	-	TRBJ2-1	CASSIDLTIHNEQFF	TGTGCCAGTAGTATAGATCTGACAATTCACAATGAGCAGTTCTTC
-	TRBV4-3	few	TRBJ1-1	CASSQDRGTDEAFF	TGCGCCAGCAGCCAAGATAGAGGGACGGATGAAGCTTTCTTT
-	TRBV9	-	TRBJ2-7	CASSVYGVPSYEQYF	TGTGCCAGCAGCGTTTACGGGGTACCCTCCTACGAGCAGTACTTC
-	TRBV4-3	-	TRBJ2-7	CASSQAHQGTYEQYF	TGCGCCAGCAGCCAAGCCCACCAGGGGACCTACGAGCAGTACTTC
TRBD1	TRBV7-8	-	TRBJ2-3	CASSLGGTGGTDTQYF	TGTGCCAGCAGCTTAGGGGGGACAGGGGGCACAGATACGCAGTATTTT
TRBD2	TRBV6-6	-	TRBJ2-1	CASSYSTSGGGEQFF	TGTGCCAGCAGTTACTCGACTAGCGGGGGGGGTGAGCAGTTCTTC
-	TRBV4-3	once	TRBJ2-7	CASSQDGPDYEQYF	TGCGCCAGCAGCCAAGATGGTCCAGACTACGAGCAGTACTTC
-	TRBV5-6	-	TRBJ2-2	CASSLAAPGELFF	TGTGCCAGCAGCTTGGCGGCCCCCGGGGAGCTGTTTTTT
-	TRBV7-9	-	TRBJ2-1	CASSLLQEVNNEQFF	TGTGCCAGCAGCTTACTCCAAGAGGTTAACAATGAGCAGTTCTTC
-	TRBV7-9	-	TRBJ2-1	CASSLESLGSYNEQFF	TGTGCCAGCAGCTTAGAAAGCTTGGGCTCCTACAATGAGCAGTTCTTC
-	TRBV2	-	TRBJ1-6	CASSEDDRDYNSPLHF	TGTGCCAGCAGTGAGGACGACAGAGACTATAATTCACCCCTCCACTTT
-	TRBV28	-	TRBJ2-7	CASSLAGSSYEQYF	TGTGCCAGCAGCCTTGCTGGGAGCTCCTACGAGCAGTACTTC
TRBD1	TRBV29-1	-	TRBJ1-2	CSVVGDRVNGYTF	TGCAGCGTTGTTGGGGACAGGGTGAATGGCTACACCTTC
TRBD2	TRBV2	-	TRBJ2-7	CASSERGGDYEQYF	TGTGCCAGCAGTGAGCGGGGGGGCGATTACGAGCAGTACTTC
-	TRBV5-6	once	TRBJ1-2	CASSPLRANYGYTF	TGTGCCAGCAGCCCCCTGCGGGCGAACTATGGCTACACCTTC
-	TRBV4-1	once	TRBJ1-1	CASSQTLGIVNTEAFF	TGCGCCAGCAGCCAAACCCTAGGAATAGTAAACACTGAAGCTTTCTTT
-	TRBV6-1	-	TRBJ1-2	CASSEPGGNIGYTF	TGTGCCAGCAGTGAACCCGGAGGGAATATTGGCTACACCTTC
-	TRBV9	-	TRBJ1-2	CASSVASSDPGYTF	TGTGCCAGCAGCGTAGCGTCGTCAGATCCTGGCTACACCTTC
-	TRBV21-1	-	TRBJ1-5	CAGQGNQPQHF	TGTGCCGGACAGGGCAATCAGCCCCAGCATTTT